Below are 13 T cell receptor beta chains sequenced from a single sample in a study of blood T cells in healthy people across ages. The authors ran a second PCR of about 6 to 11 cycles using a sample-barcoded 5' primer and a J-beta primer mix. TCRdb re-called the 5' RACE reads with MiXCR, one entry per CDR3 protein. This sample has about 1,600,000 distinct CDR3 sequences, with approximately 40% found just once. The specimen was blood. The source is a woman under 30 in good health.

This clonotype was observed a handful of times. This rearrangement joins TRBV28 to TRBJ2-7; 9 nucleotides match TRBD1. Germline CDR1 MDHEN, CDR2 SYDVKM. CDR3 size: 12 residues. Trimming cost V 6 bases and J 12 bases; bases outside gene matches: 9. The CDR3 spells CASSLGQGLRYF. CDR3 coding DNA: TGTGCCAGCAGCCTGGGACAGGGCTTGCGGTACTTC. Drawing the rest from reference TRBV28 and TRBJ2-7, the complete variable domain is DVKVTQSSRYLVKRTGEKVFLECVQDMDHENMFWYRQDPGLGLRLIYFSYDVKMKEKGDIPEGYSVSREKKERFSLILESASTNQTSMYLCASSLGQGLRYFGPGTRLTVT.

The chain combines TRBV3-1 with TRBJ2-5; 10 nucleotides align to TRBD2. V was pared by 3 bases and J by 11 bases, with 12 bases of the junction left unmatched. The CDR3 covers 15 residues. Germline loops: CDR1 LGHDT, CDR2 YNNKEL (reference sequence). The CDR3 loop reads CASSQASGSNNEQYF. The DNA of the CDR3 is TGTGCCAGCAGCCAGGCTAGCGGGAGTAACAATGAGCAGTACTTC.

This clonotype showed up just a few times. The CDR3: CASSLGVAFSHEQYF. CDR3 DNA sequence: TGTGCCAGCAGTTTAGGGGTCGCGTTTTCACACGAGCAGTACTTC. This chain joins TRBV12-3 or TRBV12-4 and TRBJ2-7; D not resolved. With 1 base removed from V and 5 bases from J, the gap between germline ends came to 15 bases. The CDR3 spans 15 residues.

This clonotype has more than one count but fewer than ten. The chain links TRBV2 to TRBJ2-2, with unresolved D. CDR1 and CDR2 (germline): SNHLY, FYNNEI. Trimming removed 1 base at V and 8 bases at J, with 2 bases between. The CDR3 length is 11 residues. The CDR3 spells CASSEGGELFF. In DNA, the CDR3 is TGTGCCAGCAGTGAAGGGGGGGAGCTGTTTTTT.

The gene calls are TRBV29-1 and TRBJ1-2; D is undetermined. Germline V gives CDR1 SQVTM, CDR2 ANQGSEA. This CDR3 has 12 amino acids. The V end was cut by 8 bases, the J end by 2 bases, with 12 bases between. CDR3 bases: TGCAGCATCTACGCGCAGAACTATGGCTACACCTTC. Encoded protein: CSIYAQNYGYTF.

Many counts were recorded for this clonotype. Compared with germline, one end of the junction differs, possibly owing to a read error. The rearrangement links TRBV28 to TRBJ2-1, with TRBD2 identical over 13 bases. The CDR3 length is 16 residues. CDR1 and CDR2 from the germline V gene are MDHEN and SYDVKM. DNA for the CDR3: TGCGCCAGCAGTCCCGGACTAGCGGGGGTCTACAATGAGCAGTTCTTC. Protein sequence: CASSPGLAGVYNEQFF.

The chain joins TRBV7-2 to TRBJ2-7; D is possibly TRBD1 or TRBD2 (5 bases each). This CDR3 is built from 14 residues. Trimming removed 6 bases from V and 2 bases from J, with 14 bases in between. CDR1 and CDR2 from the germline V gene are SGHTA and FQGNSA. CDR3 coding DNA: TGTGCCAGCAGTCGGTCCGGGACCCCCTACGAGCAGTACTTC. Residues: CASSRSGTPYEQYF.

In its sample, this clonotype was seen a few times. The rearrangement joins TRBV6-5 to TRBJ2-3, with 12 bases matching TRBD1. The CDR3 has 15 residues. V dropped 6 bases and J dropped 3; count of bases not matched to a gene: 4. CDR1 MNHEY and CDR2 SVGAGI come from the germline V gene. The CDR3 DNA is TGTGCCAGCAGAAGGGACAGGGGGCGGACAGATACGCAGTATTTT. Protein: CASRRDRGRTDTQYF.

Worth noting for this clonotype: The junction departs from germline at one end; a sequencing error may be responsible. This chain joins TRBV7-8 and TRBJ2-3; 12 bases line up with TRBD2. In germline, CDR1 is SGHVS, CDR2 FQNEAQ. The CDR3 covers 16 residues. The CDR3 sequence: CVSDRGLAGSSDTQYF. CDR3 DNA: TGTGTCAGCGACCGCGGACTAGCGGGATCGTCAGATACGCAGTATTTT.

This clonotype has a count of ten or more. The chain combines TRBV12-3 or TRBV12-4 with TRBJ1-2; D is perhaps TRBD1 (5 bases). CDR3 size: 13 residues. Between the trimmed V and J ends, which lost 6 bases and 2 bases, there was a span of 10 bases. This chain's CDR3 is CASSLTDNYGYTF. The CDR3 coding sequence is TGTGCCAGCAGCCTGACAGACAACTATGGCTACACCTTC.

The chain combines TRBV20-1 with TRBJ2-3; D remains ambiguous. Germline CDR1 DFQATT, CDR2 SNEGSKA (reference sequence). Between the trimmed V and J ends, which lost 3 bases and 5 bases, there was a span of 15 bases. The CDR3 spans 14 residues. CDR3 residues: CSARVGPQVDTQYF. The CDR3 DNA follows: TGCAGTGCTAGGGTAGGCCCCCAAGTAGATACGCAGTATTTT.

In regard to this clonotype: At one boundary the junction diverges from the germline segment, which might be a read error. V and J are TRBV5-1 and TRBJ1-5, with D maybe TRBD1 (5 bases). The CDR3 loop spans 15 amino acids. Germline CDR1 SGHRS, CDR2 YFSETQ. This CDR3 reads CASSLGGLRNQSQHF. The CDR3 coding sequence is TGCGCCAGCAGCTTGGGGGGGTTGCGCAATCAGTCCCAGCATTTT.

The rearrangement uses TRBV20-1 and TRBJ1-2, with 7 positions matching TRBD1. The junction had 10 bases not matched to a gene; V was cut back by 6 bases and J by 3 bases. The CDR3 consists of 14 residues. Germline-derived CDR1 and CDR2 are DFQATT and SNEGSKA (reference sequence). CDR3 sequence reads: CSAPLEGADYGYTF. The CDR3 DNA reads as TGCAGTGCCCCGTTGGAGGGGGCGGACTATGGCTACACCTTC.